This TCR beta chain was identified during a study of cytomegalovirus exposure and HLA in healthy donors. In the PCR, 60 Vbeta and 13 Jbeta primers were used. Generated by immunoSEQ multiplex PCR, the TCRdb table keeps only in-frame clones and is missing some. The profile shows 150,000 to 200,000 clones, roughly four fifths of them singletons. V was cut by 5 bases and J by 1 base, with 11 bases left in between. Per the germline V gene, CDR1 is SGHAT and CDR2 is FQNNGV. This CDR3 comprises 14 residues. This clone was observed a handful of times. Specimen: PBMCs. This clonotype was obtained from a woman aged 45-60 years in good health and CMV-seronegative. The chain links TRBV11-2 to TRBJ1-2; D gene uncertain. The CDR3 spells CASSPVTYNYGYTF. The CDR3 nucleotides are TGTGCCAGCAGCCCAGTAACGTATAACTATGGCTACACCTTC.